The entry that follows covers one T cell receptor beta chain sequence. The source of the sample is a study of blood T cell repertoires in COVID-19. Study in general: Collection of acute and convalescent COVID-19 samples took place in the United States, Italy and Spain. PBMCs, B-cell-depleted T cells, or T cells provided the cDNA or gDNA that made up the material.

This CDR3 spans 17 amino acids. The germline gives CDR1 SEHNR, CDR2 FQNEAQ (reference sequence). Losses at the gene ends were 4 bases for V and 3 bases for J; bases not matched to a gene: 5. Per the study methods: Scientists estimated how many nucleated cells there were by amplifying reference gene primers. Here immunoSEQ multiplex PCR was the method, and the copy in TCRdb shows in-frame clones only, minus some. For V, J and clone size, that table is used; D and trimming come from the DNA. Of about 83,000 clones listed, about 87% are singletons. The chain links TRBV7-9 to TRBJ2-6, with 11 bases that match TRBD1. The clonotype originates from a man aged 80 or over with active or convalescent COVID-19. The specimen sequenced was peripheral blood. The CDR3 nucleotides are TGTGCCAGCAGCTACGGGACAGGGGGTTTTGGGGCCAACGTCCTGACTTTC. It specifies CASSYGTGGFGANVLTF.